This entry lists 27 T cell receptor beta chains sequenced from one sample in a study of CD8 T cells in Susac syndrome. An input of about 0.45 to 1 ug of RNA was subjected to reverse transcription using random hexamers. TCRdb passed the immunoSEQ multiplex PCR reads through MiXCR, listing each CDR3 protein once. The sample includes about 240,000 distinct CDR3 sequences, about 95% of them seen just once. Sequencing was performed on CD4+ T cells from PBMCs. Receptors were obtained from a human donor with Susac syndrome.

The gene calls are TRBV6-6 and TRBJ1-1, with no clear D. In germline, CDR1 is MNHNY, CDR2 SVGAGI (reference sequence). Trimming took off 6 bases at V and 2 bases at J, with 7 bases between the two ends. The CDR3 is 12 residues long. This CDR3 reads CASRSPNTEAFF. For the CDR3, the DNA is TGTGCCAGCAGGTCACCCAACACTGAAGCTTTCTTT.

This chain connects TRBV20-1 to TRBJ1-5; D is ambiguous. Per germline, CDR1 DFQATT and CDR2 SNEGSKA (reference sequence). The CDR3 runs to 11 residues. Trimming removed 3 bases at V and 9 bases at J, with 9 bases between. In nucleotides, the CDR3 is TGCAGTGCTAGTCCATCCGGGCCCCAGCATTTT. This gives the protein CSASPSGPQHF.

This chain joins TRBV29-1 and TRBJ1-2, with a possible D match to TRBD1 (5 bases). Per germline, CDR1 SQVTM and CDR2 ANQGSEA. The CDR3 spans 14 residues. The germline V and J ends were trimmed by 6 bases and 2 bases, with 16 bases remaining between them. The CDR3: CSVIPGTENYGYTF. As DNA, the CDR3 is TGCAGCGTAATACCCGGGACCGAGAACTATGGCTACACCTTC.

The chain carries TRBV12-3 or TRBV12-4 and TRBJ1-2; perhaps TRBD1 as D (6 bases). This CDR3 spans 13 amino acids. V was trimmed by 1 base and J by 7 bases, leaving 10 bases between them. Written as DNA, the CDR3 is TGTGCCAGCAGTTTAGACAGGGTAGCTGGCTACACCTTC. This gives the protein CASSLDRVAGYTF.

The CDR3 coding sequence is TGTGCCAGCAGCTTGGGACCGGGACCGAACACCGGGGAGCTGTTTTTT. Translation gives CASSLGPGPNTGELFF. V gene TRBV5-6 combines with J gene TRBJ2-2; D may be TRBD1 or TRBD2 (5 bases each). The CDR3 runs 16 residues. Germline V gene lookup returns CDR1 SGHDT and CDR2 YYEEEE. V lost 0 bases and J 0 bases, leaving 9 bases between the germline ends.

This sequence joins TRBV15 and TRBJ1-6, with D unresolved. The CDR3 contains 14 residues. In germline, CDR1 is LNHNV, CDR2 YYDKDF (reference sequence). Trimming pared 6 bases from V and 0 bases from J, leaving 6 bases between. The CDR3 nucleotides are TGTGCCACCAGTCCGAGCTCCTATAATTCACCCCTCCACTTT. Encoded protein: CATSPSSYNSPLHF.

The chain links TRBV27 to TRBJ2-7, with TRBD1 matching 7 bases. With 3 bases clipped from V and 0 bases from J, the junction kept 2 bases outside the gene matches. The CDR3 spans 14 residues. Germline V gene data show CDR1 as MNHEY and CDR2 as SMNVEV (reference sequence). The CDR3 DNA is TGTGCCAGCAGTTTGAGGGGGCTCTCCTACGAGCAGTACTTC. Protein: CASSLRGLSYEQYF.

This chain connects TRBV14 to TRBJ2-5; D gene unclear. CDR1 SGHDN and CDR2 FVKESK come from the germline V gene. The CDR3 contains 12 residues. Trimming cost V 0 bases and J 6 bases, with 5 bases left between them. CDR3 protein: CASSQDWKTQYF. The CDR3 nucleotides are TGTGCCAGCAGCCAAGATTGGAAGACCCAGTACTTC.

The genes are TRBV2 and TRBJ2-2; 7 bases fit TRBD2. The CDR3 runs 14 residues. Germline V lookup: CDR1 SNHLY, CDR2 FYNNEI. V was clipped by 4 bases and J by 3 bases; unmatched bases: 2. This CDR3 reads CASSARGDTGELFF. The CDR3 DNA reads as TGTGCCAGCAGTGCACGGGGGGACACCGGGGAGCTGTTTTTT.

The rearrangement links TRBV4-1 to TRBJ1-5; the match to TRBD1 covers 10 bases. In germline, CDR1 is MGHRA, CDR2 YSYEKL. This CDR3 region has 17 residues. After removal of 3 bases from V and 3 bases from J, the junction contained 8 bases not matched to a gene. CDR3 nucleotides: TGCGCCAGCAGCCAGTTTCGGACAGGGGGTTACAATCAGCCCCAGCATTTT. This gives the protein CASSQFRTGGYNQPQHF.

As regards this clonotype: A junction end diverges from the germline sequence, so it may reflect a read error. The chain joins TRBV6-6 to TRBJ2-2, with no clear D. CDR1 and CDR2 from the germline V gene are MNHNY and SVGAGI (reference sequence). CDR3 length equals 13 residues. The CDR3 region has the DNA TGTGCCAGCAGTTACTCGAACCCCGGGGAGCTGTTTTTT. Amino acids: CASSYSNPGELFF.

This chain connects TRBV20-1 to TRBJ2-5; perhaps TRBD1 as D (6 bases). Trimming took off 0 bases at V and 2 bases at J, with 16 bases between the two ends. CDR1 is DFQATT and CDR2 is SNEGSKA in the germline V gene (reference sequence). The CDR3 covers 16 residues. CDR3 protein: CSARDPQQGSQETQYF. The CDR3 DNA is TGCAGTGCTAGAGATCCGCAACAGGGCTCGCAAGAGACCCAGTACTTC.

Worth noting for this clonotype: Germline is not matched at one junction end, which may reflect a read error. CDR3 residues: CASSPLQADHPQHF. As DNA, the CDR3 is TGTGCCAGCAGCCCCCTTCAAGCAGATCACCCCCAGCATTTT. The chain joins TRBV12-3 or TRBV12-4 to TRBJ1-5, with no clear D. The CDR3 sequence is 14 residues long.

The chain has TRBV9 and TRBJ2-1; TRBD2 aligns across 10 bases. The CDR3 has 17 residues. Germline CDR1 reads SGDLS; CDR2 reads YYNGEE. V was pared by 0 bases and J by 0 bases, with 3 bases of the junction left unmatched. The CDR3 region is CASSVGLAGGSYNEQFF. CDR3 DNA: TGTGCCAGCAGCGTAGGACTAGCGGGTGGCTCCTACAATGAGCAGTTCTTC.

The CDR3 sequence: CASSHPPSGRDEQFF. The DNA of the CDR3 is TGCGCCAGCAGTCATCCCCCCAGCGGGAGGGATGAGCAGTTCTTC. J is TRBJ2-1 and V is TRBV23-1, with 10 nucleotides matching TRBD2. TRBV23-1 is an open reading frame whose function is uncertain. With V trimmed by 3 bases and J by 8 bases, 7 bases remained unmatched. The CDR3 is 15 residues long.

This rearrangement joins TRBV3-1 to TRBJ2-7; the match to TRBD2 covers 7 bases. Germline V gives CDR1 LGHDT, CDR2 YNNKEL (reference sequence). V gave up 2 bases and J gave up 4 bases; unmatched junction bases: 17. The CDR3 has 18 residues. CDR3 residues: CASSQSPAASGAVYEQYF. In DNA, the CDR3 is TGTGCCAGCAGCCAATCCCCCGCGGCCAGCGGGGCCGTGTACGAGCAGTACTTC.

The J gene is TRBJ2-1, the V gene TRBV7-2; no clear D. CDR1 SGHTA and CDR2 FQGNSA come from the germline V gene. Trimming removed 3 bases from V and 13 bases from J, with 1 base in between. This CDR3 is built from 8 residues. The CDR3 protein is CASSFQFF. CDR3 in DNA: TGTGCCAGCAGCTTCCAGTTCTTC.

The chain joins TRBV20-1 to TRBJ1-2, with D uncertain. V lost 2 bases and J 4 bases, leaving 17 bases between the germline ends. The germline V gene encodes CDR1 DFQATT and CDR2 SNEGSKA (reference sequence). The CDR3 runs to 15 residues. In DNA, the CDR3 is TGCAGTGCTAGACAAGCCAACCTCGGTACCTATGGCTACACCTTC. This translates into CSARQANLGTYGYTF.

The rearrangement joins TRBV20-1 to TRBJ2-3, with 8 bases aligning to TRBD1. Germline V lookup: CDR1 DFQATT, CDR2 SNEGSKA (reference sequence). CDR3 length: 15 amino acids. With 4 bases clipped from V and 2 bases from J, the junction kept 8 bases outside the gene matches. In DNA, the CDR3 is TGCAGTGCTATTGAGCAGGGGGCAGTCACAGATACGCAGTATTTT. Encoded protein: CSAIEQGAVTDTQYF.

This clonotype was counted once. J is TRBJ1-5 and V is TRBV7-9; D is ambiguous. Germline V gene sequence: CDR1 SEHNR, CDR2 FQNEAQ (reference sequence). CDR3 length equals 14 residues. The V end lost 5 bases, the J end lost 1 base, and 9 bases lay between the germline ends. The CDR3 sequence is CASSTIGSNQPQHF. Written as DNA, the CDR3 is TGTGCCAGCAGCACAATTGGGAGCAATCAGCCCCAGCATTTT. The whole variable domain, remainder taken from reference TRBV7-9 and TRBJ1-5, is DTGVSQNPRHKITKRGQNVTFRCDPISEHNRLYWYRQTLGQGPEFLTYFQNEAQLEKSRLLSDRFSAERPKGSFSTLEIQRTEQGDSAMYLCASSTIGSNQPQHFGDGTRLSIL.

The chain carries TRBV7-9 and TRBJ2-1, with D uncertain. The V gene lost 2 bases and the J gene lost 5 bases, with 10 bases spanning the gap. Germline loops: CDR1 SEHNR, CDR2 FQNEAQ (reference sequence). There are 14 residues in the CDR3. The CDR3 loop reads CASSLSRKDNEQFF. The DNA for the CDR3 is TGTGCCAGCAGCTTAAGCAGGAAGGACAATGAGCAGTTCTTC.

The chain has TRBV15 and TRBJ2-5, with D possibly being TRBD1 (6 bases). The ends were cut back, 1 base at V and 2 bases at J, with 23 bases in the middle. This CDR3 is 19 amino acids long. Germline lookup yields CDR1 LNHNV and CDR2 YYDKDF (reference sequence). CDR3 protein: CATSRAYATPGHQQETQYF. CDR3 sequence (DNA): TGTGCCACCAGCAGAGCCTACGCCACCCCGGGACACCAACAAGAGACCCAGTACTTC.

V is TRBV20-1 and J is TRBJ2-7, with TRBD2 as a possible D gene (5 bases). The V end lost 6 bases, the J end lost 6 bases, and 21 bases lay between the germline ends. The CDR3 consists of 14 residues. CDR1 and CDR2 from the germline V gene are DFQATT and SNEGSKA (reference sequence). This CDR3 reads CSAEVKGSRREQYF. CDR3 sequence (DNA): TGCAGTGCGGAGGTGAAGGGCTCCAGACGCGAGCAGTACTTC.

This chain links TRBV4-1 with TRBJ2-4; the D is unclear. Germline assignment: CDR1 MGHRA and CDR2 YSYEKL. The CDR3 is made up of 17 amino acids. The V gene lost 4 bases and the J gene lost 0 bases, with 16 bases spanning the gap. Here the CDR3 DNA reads TGCGCCAGCAGCCTGGTATCGCCTAGAGTAGCCAAAAACATTCAGTACTTC. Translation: CASSLVSPRVAKNIQYF.

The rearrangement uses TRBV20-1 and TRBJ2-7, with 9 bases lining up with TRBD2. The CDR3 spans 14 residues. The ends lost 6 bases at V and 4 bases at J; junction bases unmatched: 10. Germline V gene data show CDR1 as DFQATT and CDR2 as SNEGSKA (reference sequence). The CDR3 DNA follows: TGCAGTGCCACCACGGCGGGAGGGCAGTACGAGCAGTACTTC. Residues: CSATTAGGQYEQYF.

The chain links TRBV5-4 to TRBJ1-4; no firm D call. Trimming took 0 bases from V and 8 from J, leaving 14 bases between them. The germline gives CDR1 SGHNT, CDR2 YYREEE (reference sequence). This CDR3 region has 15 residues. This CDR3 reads CASSLEDGSGEKLFF. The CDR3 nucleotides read TGTGCCAGCAGCTTGGAGGACGGGAGCGGGGAAAAACTGTTTTTT.

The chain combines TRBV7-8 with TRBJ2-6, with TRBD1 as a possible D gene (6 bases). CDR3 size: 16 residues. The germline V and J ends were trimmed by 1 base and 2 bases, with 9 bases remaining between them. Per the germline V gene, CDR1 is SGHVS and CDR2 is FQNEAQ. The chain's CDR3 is CASSLVRDTGANVLTF. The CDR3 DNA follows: TGTGCCAGCAGCTTAGTCCGGGACACTGGGGCCAACGTCCTGACTTTC.